A single sample gave rise to the 14 T cell receptor beta chains below, sequenced in a study of identical twins. TCRdb used MiXCR to reprocess the 5' RACE reads, holding one entry per CDR3 protein. This sample has 450,000 or so distinct CDR3 sequences, with more than 13% found just once. The sample was also reused in another study, on yellow fever vaccine responses in identical twins.

The specimen was CD4+ T cells sorted from blood. The receptors originated from a woman aged 18-29 years in good health.

V is TRBV7-6 and J is TRBJ2-2, with D perhaps TRBD2 (6 bases). The CDR3 totals 14 residues. CDR1 is SGHVS, CDR2 FNYEAQ, per germline. Trimming pared 8 bases from V and 2 bases from J, leaving 12 bases between. CDR3 amino acids: CASQSGTNTGELFF. CDR3 DNA sequence: TGTGCCAGCCAATCCGGGACTAACACCGGGGAGCTGTTTTTT.

The CDR3 sequence is CASQWAAATETQYF. Here the CDR3 DNA reads TGTGCCAGCCAGTGGGCAGCTGCTACGGAGACCCAGTACTTC. The genes are TRBV6-1 and TRBJ2-5, with no clear D. Germline CDR1 is MNHNS and CDR2 is SASEGT. The CDR3 is 14 amino acids. V dropped 8 bases and J dropped 5 bases, with 18 bases sitting between them.

This clonotype was detected ten times or more. The chain employs TRBV4-3 and TRBJ2-1, with 8 positions matching TRBD2. With 5 bases clipped from V and 2 bases from J, the junction kept 5 bases outside the gene matches. The CDR3 contains 15 residues. CDR1 is LGHNA, CDR2 YSLEER, per germline. This chain's CDR3 is CASSVAGMPYNEQFF. The CDR3, as DNA: TGCGCCAGCAGCGTAGCGGGAATGCCCTACAATGAGCAGTTCTTC.

The table lists this clonotype with many counts. This sequence joins TRBV20-1 and TRBJ1-5, with TRBD1 as a possible D gene (5 bases). The CDR3 totals 13 residues. Germline V lookup: CDR1 DFQATT, CDR2 SNEGSKA (reference sequence). V was clipped by 1 base and J by 7 bases, with 11 bases between them. The CDR3 loop reads CSARVQGDQPQHF. For the CDR3, the DNA is TGCAGTGCTAGAGTGCAGGGTGACCAGCCCCAGCATTTT.

The CDR3 region has the DNA TGTGCCAGCAGCGGCCTCCGGGGACAAGAAAACACCGGGGAGCTGTTTTTT. Its protein is CASSGLRGQENTGELFF. J is TRBJ2-2 and V is TRBV7-9; TRBD1 might be the D (6 bases). Germline V gene sequence: CDR1 SEHNR, CDR2 FQNEAQ (reference sequence). This CDR3 comprises 17 residues. Trimming left V 5 bases short and J 2 bases short, with 18 bases between.

The chain uses TRBV19 and TRBJ2-1; 9 positions match TRBD2. CDR1 and CDR2 from the germline V gene are LNHDA and SQIVND (reference sequence). There are 15 residues in the CDR3. V was pared by 4 bases and J by 7 bases, with 8 bases of the junction left unmatched. The chain's CDR3 is CASSKPSGILNEQFF. The CDR3 region has the DNA TGTGCCAGTAGTAAACCTAGCGGGATATTAAATGAGCAGTTCTTC.

This chain uses TRBV20-1 with TRBJ2-2; no firm D call. V was clipped by 0 bases and J by 2 bases, with 7 bases between them. CDR1 is DFQATT and CDR2 is SNEGSKA in the germline V gene (reference sequence). The CDR3 sequence is 14 residues long. The CDR3 nucleotides read TGCAGTGCTAGAGACTGGAGAAACACCGGGGAGCTGTTTTTT. It is translated as CSARDWRNTGELFF.

This clonotype came up a few times. The CDR3 DNA sequence: TGTGCCAGCACCAGGACTAGCGGGAGGGTTGGAGATACGCAGTATTTT. It codes for CASTRTSGRVGDTQYF. V is TRBV3-1 and J is TRBJ2-3, with 15 bases identical to TRBD2. This CDR3 is 16 amino acids long. Germline assignment: CDR1 LGHDT and CDR2 YNNKEL (reference sequence). Unmatched junction bases numbered 7, after V lost 7 bases and J lost 5 bases.

This clonotype came up a few times. V is TRBV27 and J is TRBJ2-7; 9 bases agree with TRBD1. This CDR3 is built from 17 residues. CDR1 MNHEY and CDR2 SMNVEV come from the germline V gene (reference sequence). J lost 3 bases, V lost 0 bases, and 9 bases had no gene match. In DNA, the CDR3 is TGTGCCAGCAGTTTATCTCCCCAACAGGGGGCCTACTACGAGCAGTACTTC. Its protein product is CASSLSPQQGAYYEQYF.

In this sample, this clonotype turned up many times. CDR3 DNA sequence: TGTGCCATCACCGGGGACAGGGAAGGTCAGCCCCAGCATTTT. It is translated as CAITGDREGQPQHF. This chain joins TRBV10-3 and TRBJ1-5; TRBD1 aligns across 9 bases. From germline, CDR1 is ENHRY and CDR2 SYGVKD. V lost 7 bases and J lost 6; bases outside the gene matches: 7. The CDR3 length is 14 residues.

This clonotype was seen a few times. The V and J genes are TRBV10-3 and TRBJ1-3; 9 bases agree with TRBD1. The CDR3 is 15 amino acids. CDR1 is ENHRY and CDR2 is SYGVKD in the germline V gene. The ends lost 8 bases at V and 3 bases at J; junction bases unmatched: 8. The CDR3 DNA sequence: TGTGCCATCGGAGGGGACAGGGTGTTTGGAAACACCATATATTTT. Encoded protein: CAIGGDRVFGNTIYF.

This clonotype showed up just a few times. The V call is TRBV9, the J call TRBJ2-3, with 7 bases aligning to TRBD1. The CDR3 runs 15 residues. Germline trimming cut 4 bases from V and 2 bases from J; bases unmatched to any gene: 7. CDR1 and CDR2 (germline): SGDLS, YYNGEE. CDR3 in DNA: TGTGCCAGCAGCCAAGGACAGGCGATCACAGATACGCAGTATTTT. Its translation is CASSQGQAITDTQYF. Together with reference TRBV9 and TRBJ2-3, the CDR3 gives the full variable domain: DSGVTQTPKHLITATGQRVTLRCSPRSGDLSVYWYQQSLDQGLQFLIQYYNGEERAKGNILERFSAQQFPDLHSELNLSSLELGDSALYFCASSQGQAITDTQYFGPGTRLTVL.

This clonotype was seen ten or more times. V usage is TRBV12-3 or TRBV12-4 and J usage is TRBJ2-5; D unclear. The CDR3 sequence is 13 residues long. Trimming removed 3 bases from V and 4 bases from J, with 9 bases in between. In DNA, the CDR3 is TGTGCCAGCAGTTTTGGACCAAGAGAGACCCAGTACTTC. Residues: CASSFGPRETQYF.

The gene calls are TRBV4-1 and TRBJ2-2, with D perhaps matching TRBD2 (6 bases). The V end lost 3 bases, the J end lost 3 bases, and 20 bases lay between the germline ends. CDR1 is MGHRA and CDR2 is YSYEKL in the germline V gene. The CDR3 covers 18 residues. This CDR3 is CASSQHDTLWGDTGELFF. The CDR3 DNA reads TGCGCCAGCAGCCAGCACGACACTCTGTGGGGGGACACCGGGGAGCTGTTTTTT.